The table lists the clone carrying this T cell receptor (beta chain) with many counts. What it recognizes is unknown. CDR3 length equals 12 residues. CDR1 and CDR2 from the germline V gene are SEHNR and FQNEAQ (reference sequence). Trimming removed 8 bases at V and 0 bases at J, with 8 bases between. TCR beta CDR3 sequences were amplified from RNA transcripts. The TCR CDR3 was amplified in a first-round RT-PCR using the HTBI primer set. Via MiXCR, TCRdb re-called the multiplex PCR reads, giving one row per CDR3 protein. The sample holds 250,000 or so distinct CDR3 sequences, roughly 14% seen once. This entry is derived from a study of T cells in Graves' hyperthyroidism and ophthalmopathy. Study-wide findings and caveats: Most expanded thyroid clonotypes above 0.001 also appeared in blood.

Uncontrolled infection, other autoimmune disease, pregnancy or lactation barred patients from enrollment. This chain joins TRBV7-9 and TRBJ2-7; the D is unclear. The sequencing sample was made of blood. This TCR was sampled from a woman aged 40 to 50 with Graves' hyperthyroidism that later progressed to Graves' ophthalmopathy. CDR3 region: CASQESSYEQYF. CDR3 in DNA: TGTGCCAGCCAGGAGAGCTCCTACGAGCAGTACTTC.